This T cell receptor beta chain was sequenced during a study of identical twins. Study-wide results and caveats: Whereas memory repertoires showed no such difference, abundant cord blood beta clonotypes carried fewer insertions. The degree of excess twin sharing was weaker in beta out-of-frame sequences.

The authors used template switching to add a universal primer site and gave cDNA unique molecular identifiers. TCRdb reprocessed the 5' RACE reads via MiXCR and lists one record per CDR3 protein. The sample contains around 1.7 million distinct CDR3 sequences, less than 40% of which appear only once. This clonotype was observed many times. Its matching antigen is unknown. This CDR3 has 14 amino acids. CDR1 and CDR2 (germline): MNHNY, SVGAGI (reference sequence). The V gene end was trimmed by 7 bases and the J gene end by 6 bases; junction bases not matched to a gene: 6. Healthy Caucasians were all of the donors.

What was sequenced was cord blood. This receptor was identified in a newborn girl in good health. The chain links TRBV6-6 to TRBJ1-4, with 9 bases fitting TRBD1. The CDR3 here is CASNRRDRDEKLFF. In DNA form, the CDR3 reads TGTGCCAGCAATCGCCGGGACAGGGATGAAAAACTGTTTTTT.